These 14 T cell receptor beta chains came from one sample sequenced in a study of blood T cell repertoires in COVID-19. Clones were read by immunoSEQ multiplex PCR, and TCRdb kept only the in-frame ones, dropping some. The sample carries approximately 110,000 clones, about 82% recorded once. Sequencing was performed on peripheral blood. The receptors were gathered from a human donor in a cohort sampled during active COVID-19.

The sample holds a few counts of this clone. V is TRBV18 and J is TRBJ2-1; tentative D call: TRBD2 (6 bases). V was cut by 4 bases and J by 2 bases, with 12 bases left in between. CDR3 length: 15 amino acids. Germline-derived CDR1 and CDR2 are KGHSH and LQKENI. CDR3: CASSRLAEAYNEQFF. The CDR3 DNA follows: TGTGCCAGCTCACGATTAGCGGAAGCCTACAATGAGCAGTTCTTC.

V gene TRBV9 combines with J gene TRBJ2-1, with D possibly TRBD1 on 5 matching bases. Deletions cut 3 bases from V and 9 bases from J, with 16 bases between. Germline lookup yields CDR1 SGDLS and CDR2 YYNGEE. This CDR3 has 14 residues. The CDR3 spells CASSATVREAEQFF. The CDR3 nucleotides read TGTGCCAGCAGCGCAACGGTCAGGGAAGCTGAGCAGTTCTTC.

The chain has TRBV28 and TRBJ2-7; 9 bases are a match to TRBD2. This CDR3 contains 14 residues. The trim removed 6 bases at V and 2 bases at J, leaving 5 bases unmatched. Per germline, CDR1 MDHEN and CDR2 SYDVKM. The CDR3 is CASSSSGVTYEQYF. The DNA for the CDR3 is TGTGCCAGCAGCTCTAGCGGGGTTACCTACGAGCAGTACTTC. The full variable domain, completed using reference TRBV28 and TRBJ2-7, is DVKVTQSSRYLVKRTGEKVFLECVQDMDHENMFWYRQDPGLGLRLIYFSYDVKMKEKGDIPEGYSVSREKKERFSLILESASTNQTSMYLCASSSSGVTYEQYFGPGTRLTVT.

The chain links TRBV12-3 or TRBV12-4 to TRBJ2-1, with D maybe TRBD2 (6 bases). The CDR3 consists of 12 residues. Trimming shortened V by 8 bases and J by 7 bases, and 12 bases separated the two germline ends. The CDR3: CASGLEGNEQFF. DNA of the CDR3: TGTGCCAGCGGGTTGGAGGGAAATGAGCAGTTCTTC.

The chain is built from TRBV3-1 (or the pseudogene TRBV3-2) and TRBJ1-1; no firm D call. Germline V gene data show CDR1 as LGHDT and CDR2 as YNNKEL (reference sequence). Trimming stripped 3 bases from V and 1 base from J, with 9 bases between. This CDR3 has 14 residues. Here the CDR3 DNA reads TGTGCCAGCAGCCACAGAGGAGGGAACACTGAAGCTTTCTTT. Translation gives CASSHRGGNTEAFF.

The chain links TRBV5-4 to TRBJ2-7, with 10 positions matching TRBD2. The V gene end was trimmed by 0 bases and the J gene end by 4 bases; junction bases not matched to a gene: 4. CDR1 is SGHNT, CDR2 YYREEE, per germline (reference sequence). This CDR3 has 15 residues. DNA of the CDR3: TGTGCCAGCAGCTTGGGAGCGGGAGGGCCTTACGAGCAGTACTTC. It is translated as CASSLGAGGPYEQYF.

V and J are TRBV6-5 and TRBJ1-4; 8 nucleotides line up with TRBD1. This CDR3 spans 14 amino acids. The J segment lost 6 bases and the V segment lost 2 bases, leaving 2 bases of the junction unmatched. Germline V gene sequence: CDR1 MNHEY, CDR2 SVGAGI. CDR3 residues: CASSYRTGYEKLFF. In DNA, the CDR3 is TGTGCCAGCAGTTACCGGACAGGGTATGAAAAACTGTTTTTT.

This chain joins TRBV12-5 and TRBJ2-7; possible D gene TRBD1, 6 bases. The CDR3 runs to 14 residues. V was cut by 0 bases and J by 4 bases, with 10 bases left in between. Germline CDR1 LGHNT, CDR2 FRNRAP. For the CDR3, the DNA is TGTGCTAGTGGTTTGGTACAGGGCAATTACGAGCAGTACTTC. Protein: CASGLVQGNYEQYF.

The V gene is TRBV7-8, the J gene TRBJ2-2; D is possibly TRBD2 (5 bases). With 1 base removed from V and 5 bases from J, the gap between germline ends came to 17 bases. CDR1 and CDR2 from the germline V gene are SGHVS and FQNEAQ. The CDR3 contains 17 residues. The CDR3 region is CASSLVVRGVGTGELFF. For the CDR3, the DNA is TGTGCCAGCAGCTTAGTTGTTCGGGGTGTAGGTACCGGGGAGCTGTTTTTT.

V is TRBV7-2 and J is TRBJ2-1, with 10 bases aligning to TRBD2. CDR3 length: 17 residues. CDR1 SGHTA and CDR2 FQGNSA come from the germline V gene. V shed 6 bases and J 6 bases; nucleotides not matched to a gene: 14. This CDR3 is CASRVAPASGRANEQFF. CDR3 bases: TGTGCCAGCAGAGTGGCCCCAGCTAGCGGGAGAGCCAATGAGCAGTTCTTC.

The chain recombines TRBV5-4 with TRBJ1-1, with 7 bases that match TRBD1. Germline-derived CDR1 and CDR2 are SGHNT and YYREEE (reference sequence). The CDR3 runs to 13 residues. V gave up 5 bases and J gave up 4 bases; unmatched junction bases: 5. This CDR3 reads CASRSQGGTEAFF. The DNA for the CDR3 is TGTGCCAGCAGATCTCAGGGGGGCACTGAAGCTTTCTTT.

This rearrangement joins TRBV7-2 to TRBJ2-3, with 7 positions matching TRBD2. Per the germline V gene, CDR1 is SGHTA and CDR2 is FQGNSA. The CDR3 consists of 14 residues. V lost 2 bases and J lost 3; bases outside the gene matches: 2. CDR3 sequence reads: CASSLWGGTDTQYF. The CDR3 nucleotides read TGTGCCAGCAGCTTATGGGGAGGGACAGATACGCAGTATTTT.

The V call is TRBV4-1, the J call TRBJ2-1, with 9 bases matching TRBD2. V dropped 3 bases and J dropped 10; count of bases not matched to a gene: 13. This CDR3 is built from 16 residues. Germline CDR1 reads MGHRA; CDR2 reads YSYEKL. The CDR3 is CASSHLGLAGPREQFF. For the CDR3, the DNA is TGCGCCAGCAGCCATCTGGGGCTAGCGGGACCTCGAGAGCAGTTCTTC.

The chain employs TRBV4-3 and TRBJ1-2, with 9 bases fitting TRBD1. Germline V gives CDR1 LGHNA, CDR2 YSLEER. The CDR3 has 16 residues. Trimming removed 1 base from V and 5 bases from J; junction bases left unmatched: 8. The CDR3 region is CASSQGVGTGLYGYTF. The CDR3, as DNA: TGCGCCAGCAGCCAAGGTGTAGGGACAGGGCTATATGGCTACACCTTC.